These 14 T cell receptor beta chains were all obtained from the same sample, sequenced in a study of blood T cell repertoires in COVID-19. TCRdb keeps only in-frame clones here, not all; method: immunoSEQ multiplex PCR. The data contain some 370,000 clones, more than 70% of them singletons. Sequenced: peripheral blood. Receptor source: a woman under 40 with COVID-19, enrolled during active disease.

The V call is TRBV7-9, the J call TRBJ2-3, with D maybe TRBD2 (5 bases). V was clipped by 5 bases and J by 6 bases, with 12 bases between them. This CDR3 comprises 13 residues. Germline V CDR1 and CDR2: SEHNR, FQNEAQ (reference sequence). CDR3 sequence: CASSTAGGDTQYF. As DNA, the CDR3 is TGTGCCAGCAGCACAGCAGGCGGGGATACGCAGTATTTT.

CDR3 sequence (DNA): TGTGCCACCAGCATGTCAGGGGGCACTGAAGCTTTCTTT. This encodes CATSMSGGTEAFF. The chain is built from TRBV15 and TRBJ1-1, with TRBD1 matching over 7 bases. In germline, CDR1 is LNHNV, CDR2 YYDKDF (reference sequence). The CDR3 sequence is 13 residues long. Trimming cost V 4 bases and J 4 bases; bases outside gene matches: 3. The full variable domain, with the rest looked up from reference TRBV15 and TRBJ1-1, is DAMVIQNPRYQVTQFGKPVTLSCSQTLNHNVMYWYQQKSSQAPKLLFHYYDKDFNNEADTPDNFQSRRPNTSFCFLDIRSPGLGDTAMYLCATSMSGGTEAFFGQGTRLTVV.

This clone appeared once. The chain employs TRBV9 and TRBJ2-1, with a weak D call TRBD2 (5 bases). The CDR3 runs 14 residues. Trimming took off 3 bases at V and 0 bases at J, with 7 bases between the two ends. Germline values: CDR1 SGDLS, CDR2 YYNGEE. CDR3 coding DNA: TGTGCCAGCAGCGGTGGGAGCTCCTACAATGAGCAGTTCTTC. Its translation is CASSGGSSYNEQFF.

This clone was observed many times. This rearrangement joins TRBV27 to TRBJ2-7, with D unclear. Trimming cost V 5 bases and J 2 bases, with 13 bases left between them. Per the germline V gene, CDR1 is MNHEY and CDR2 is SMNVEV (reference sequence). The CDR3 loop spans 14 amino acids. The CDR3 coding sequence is TGTGCCAGCAGTCTCCTCCCGGGTCCCTACGAGCAGTACTTC. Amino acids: CASSLLPGPYEQYF.

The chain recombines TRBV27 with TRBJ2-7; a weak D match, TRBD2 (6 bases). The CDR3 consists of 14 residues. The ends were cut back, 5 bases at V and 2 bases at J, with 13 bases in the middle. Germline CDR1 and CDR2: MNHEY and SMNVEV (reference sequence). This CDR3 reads CASSRSTSAYEQYF. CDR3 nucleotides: TGTGCCAGCAGTCGGTCGACTAGTGCCTACGAGCAGTACTTC.

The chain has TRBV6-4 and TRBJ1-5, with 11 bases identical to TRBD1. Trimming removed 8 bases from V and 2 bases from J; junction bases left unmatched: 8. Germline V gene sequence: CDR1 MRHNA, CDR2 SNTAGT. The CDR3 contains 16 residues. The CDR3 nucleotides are TGTGCCAGCCGTAGGGACAGGGGGAAGGGCAATCAGCCCCAGCATTTT. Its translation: CASRRDRGKGNQPQHF.

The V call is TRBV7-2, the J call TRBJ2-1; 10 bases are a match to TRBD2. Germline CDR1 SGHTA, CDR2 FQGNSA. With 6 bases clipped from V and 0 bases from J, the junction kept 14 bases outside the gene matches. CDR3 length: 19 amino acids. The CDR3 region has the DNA TGTGCCAGCAGTTCTAACCTAGCGGGAGAATTGAGCTCCTACAATGAGCAGTTCTTC. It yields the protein CASSSNLAGELSSYNEQFF.

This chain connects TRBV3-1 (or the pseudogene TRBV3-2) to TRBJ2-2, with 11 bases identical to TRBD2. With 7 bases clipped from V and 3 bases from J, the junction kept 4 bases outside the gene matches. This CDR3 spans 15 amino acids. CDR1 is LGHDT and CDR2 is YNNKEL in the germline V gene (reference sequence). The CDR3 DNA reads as TGTGCCAGCACCCTAGCGGGAGGTGACACCGGGGAGCTGTTTTTT. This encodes CASTLAGGDTGELFF.

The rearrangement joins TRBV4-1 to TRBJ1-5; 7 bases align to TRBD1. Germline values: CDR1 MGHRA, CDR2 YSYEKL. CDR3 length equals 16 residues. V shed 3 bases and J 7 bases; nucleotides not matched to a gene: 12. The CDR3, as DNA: TGCGCCAGCAGCCACCATGCATCAGGGGGTGAACAGCCCCAGCATTTT. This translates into CASSHHASGGEQPQHF.

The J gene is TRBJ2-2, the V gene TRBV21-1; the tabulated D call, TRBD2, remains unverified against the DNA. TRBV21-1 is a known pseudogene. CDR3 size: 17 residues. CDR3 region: CASGHGTSGSMVGELFF. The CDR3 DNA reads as TGTGCCAGCGGACACGGGACTAGCGGGAGTATGGTCGGGGAGCTGTTTTTT.

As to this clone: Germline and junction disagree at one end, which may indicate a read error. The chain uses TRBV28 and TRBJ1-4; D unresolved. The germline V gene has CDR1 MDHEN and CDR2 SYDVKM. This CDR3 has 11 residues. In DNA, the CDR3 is TGTGCCAGCGCAACAAATGAAAAACTGTTTTTT. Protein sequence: CASATNEKLFF.

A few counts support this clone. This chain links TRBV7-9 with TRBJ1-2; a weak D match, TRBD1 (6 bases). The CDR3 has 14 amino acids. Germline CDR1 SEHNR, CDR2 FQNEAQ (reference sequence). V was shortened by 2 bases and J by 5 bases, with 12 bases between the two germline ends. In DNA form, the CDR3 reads TGTGCCAGCAGCTTAAGTAACAGGGCTTATGGCTACACCTTC. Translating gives CASSLSNRAYGYTF.

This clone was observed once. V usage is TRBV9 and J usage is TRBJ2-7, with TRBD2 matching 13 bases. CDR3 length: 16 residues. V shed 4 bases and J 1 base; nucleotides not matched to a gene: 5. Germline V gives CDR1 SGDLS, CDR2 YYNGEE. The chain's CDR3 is CASSPRLAGGSYEQYF. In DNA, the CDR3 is TGTGCCAGCAGCCCACGACTAGCGGGAGGATCCTACGAGCAGTACTTC.

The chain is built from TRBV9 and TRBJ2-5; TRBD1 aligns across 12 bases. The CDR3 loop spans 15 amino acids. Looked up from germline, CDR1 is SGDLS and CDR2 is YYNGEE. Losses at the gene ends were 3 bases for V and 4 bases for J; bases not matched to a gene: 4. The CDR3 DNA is TGTGCCAGCAGCGAGGGGACAGGGGGCGCAGAGACCCAGTACTTC. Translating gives CASSEGTGGAETQYF.